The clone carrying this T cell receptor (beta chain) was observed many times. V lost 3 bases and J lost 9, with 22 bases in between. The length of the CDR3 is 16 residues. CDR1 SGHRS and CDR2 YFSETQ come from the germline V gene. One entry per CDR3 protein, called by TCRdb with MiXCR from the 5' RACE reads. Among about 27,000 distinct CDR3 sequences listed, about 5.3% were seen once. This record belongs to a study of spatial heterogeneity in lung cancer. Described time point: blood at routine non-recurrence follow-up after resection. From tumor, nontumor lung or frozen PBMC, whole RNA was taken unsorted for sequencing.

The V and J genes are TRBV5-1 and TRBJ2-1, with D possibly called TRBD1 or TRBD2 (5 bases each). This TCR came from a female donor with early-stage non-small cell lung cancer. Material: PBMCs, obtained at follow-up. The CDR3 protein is CASSWGTGTAGSEQFF. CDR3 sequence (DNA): TGCGCCAGCAGCTGGGGAACCGGGACGGCGGGTAGTGAGCAGTTCTTC.